Following are 10 T cell receptor beta chains from one sample sequenced in a study of blood T cell repertoires in COVID-19. The data were produced by immunoSEQ multiplex PCR, yet TCRdb's version contains in-frame clones alone and is incomplete. This table has roughly 180,000 clones, approximately 80% appearing once. The sequenced sample was PBMCs or T cells enriched from blood (not recorded which). The receptors shown here come from a man between 60 and 70 years old who had been exposed to COVID-19.

The CDR3: CATSGGSYNEQFF. The CDR3 region has the DNA TGTGCCACCAGCGGGGGCTCCTACAATGAGCAGTTCTTC. The chain carries TRBV24-1 and TRBJ2-1, with D possibly matching TRBD2 (6 bases). Germline V lookup: CDR1 KGHDR, CDR2 SFDVKD. V was trimmed by 7 bases and J by 0 bases, leaving 6 bases between them. The CDR3 spans 13 residues.

This clone has at least ten counts. The V and J genes are TRBV24-1 and TRBJ2-2, with 10 bases identical to TRBD1. This CDR3 contains 18 residues. Germline assignment: CDR1 KGHDR and CDR2 SFDVKD. The junction had 13 bases not matched to a gene; V was cut back by 4 bases and J by 6 bases. The CDR3 is CATSELPGQGMGAGELFF. Here the CDR3 DNA reads TGTGCCACCAGTGAACTTCCGGGACAGGGGATGGGGGCCGGGGAGCTGTTTTTT.

This chain connects TRBV7-6 to TRBJ2-1, with TRBD2 matching 14 bases. V trimming: 4 bases; J trimming: 2 bases; junction bases outside the gene matches: 13. The germline gives CDR1 SGHVS, CDR2 FNYEAQ. This CDR3 region has 20 residues. DNA for the CDR3: TGTGCCAGCAGCTCCTCCGGGACTAGCGGGAGAGTGGGGACCTACAATGAGCAGTTCTTC. Protein: CASSSSGTSGRVGTYNEQFF.

The V call is TRBV11-2, the J call TRBJ2-2; 9 bases are shared with TRBD2. Germline V CDR1 and CDR2: SGHAT, FQNNGV. The CDR3 runs to 16 residues. The V segment lost 1 base and the J segment 2 bases; nucleotides outside the gene matches: 2. The CDR3 spells CASSLVAGVNTGELFF. DNA of the CDR3: TGTGCCAGCAGCTTAGTAGCGGGAGTAAACACCGGGGAGCTGTTTTTT.

J is TRBJ2-1 and V is TRBV6-4; the match to TRBD1 covers 7 bases. This CDR3 comprises 15 residues. Germline CDR1 reads MRHNA; CDR2 reads SNTAGT. V dropped 8 bases and J dropped 3; count of bases not matched to a gene: 10. This CDR3 reads CASSQTGSIYNEQFF. Written as DNA, the CDR3 is TGTGCCAGCTCCCAGACAGGGTCGATCTACAATGAGCAGTTCTTC.

This clone was seen a handful of times. The sample holds other DNA sequences that translate to the same CDR3. The V and J genes are TRBV9 and TRBJ1-5; D not resolved. V shed 0 bases and J shed 1 base, with 5 bases lying between them. Looked up from germline, CDR1 is SGDLS and CDR2 is YYNGEE. The CDR3 is made up of 14 amino acids. In DNA, the CDR3 is TGTGCCAGCAGCGTAGGTCAGAGCAATCAGCCCCAGCATTTT. It is translated as CASSVGQSNQPQHF.

The chain employs TRBV18 and TRBJ1-3; the D gene is possibly TRBD1 (6 bases). Germline V gene lookup returns CDR1 KGHSH and CDR2 LQKENI. Trimming took off 0 bases at V and 0 bases at J, with 9 bases between the two ends. The CDR3 covers 16 residues. CDR3 sequence: CASSPPGANSGNTIYF. The CDR3 nucleotides read TGTGCCAGCTCACCACCGGGGGCTAACTCTGGAAACACCATATATTTT.

The rearrangement joins TRBV7-3 to TRBJ1-4, with 7 nucleotides matching TRBD1. V shed 6 bases and J 8 bases; nucleotides not matched to a gene: 9. The germline V gene has CDR1 SGHTA and CDR2 FQGTGA. The CDR3 totals 14 residues. The CDR3 sequence: CASRNNDRDEKLFF. The CDR3 DNA is TGTGCCAGCAGAAATAACGACAGGGACGAAAAACTGTTTTTT.

V and J are TRBV9 and TRBJ2-3; 15 bases agree with TRBD2. Germline trimming cut 2 bases from V and 5 bases from J; bases unmatched to any gene: 3. This CDR3 has 16 residues. The germline CDR1 and CDR2 sequences are SGDLS and YYNGEE. The CDR3 DNA is TGTGCCAGCAGCGTGGGACTAGCGGGAGGAGGAGATACGCAGTATTTT. Encoded protein: CASSVGLAGGGDTQYF.

The CDR3 here is CASSLGSSGRPSTDTQYF. The DNA of the CDR3 is TGTGCCAGCAGCTTAGGGTCTAGCGGGAGGCCCAGCACAGATACGCAGTATTTT. The chain couples TRBV7-9 to TRBJ2-3, with 11 bases that match TRBD2. V was pared by 1 base and J by 0 bases, with 6 bases of the junction left unmatched. CDR3 length equals 18 residues. CDR1 and CDR2 from the germline V gene are SEHNR and FQNEAQ (reference sequence).